A single sample gave rise to the 31 T cell receptor beta chains below, sequenced in a study of shared clonotypes between healthy human individuals. Assay used: immunoSEQ multiplex PCR; TCRdb lists only in-frame clones, some missing. The sample has approximately 980,000 clones, about 80% seen once; the top ten hold over 1.3%. The specimen sequenced was memory CD4+ T cells sorted from blood. The subset: CD45RA-negative fraction. The receptors stem from a man between 18 and 35 years old in good health.

For this clone: This sample also contains other DNA sequences that code for the same CDR3. As DNA, the CDR3 is TGTGCCAGCAGCTTGACTAGCGGAGGTTCCTACGAGCAGTACTTC. Translating gives CASSLTSGGSYEQYF. The chain employs TRBV6-5 and TRBJ2-7; 9 bases line up with TRBD2. The germline CDR1 and CDR2 sequences are MNHEY and SVGAGI. The CDR3 is made up of 15 amino acids. J was trimmed by 1 base and V by 6 bases; bases with no gene match: 7.

Regarding this clone: Distinct nucleotide sequences in the sample also encode this CDR3. V and J are TRBV11-2 and TRBJ2-2, with D possibly being TRBD1 (6 bases). The CDR3 extends over 14 amino acids. Looked up from germline, CDR1 is SGHAT and CDR2 is FQNNGV. V was shortened by 4 bases and J by 8 bases, with 14 bases between the two germline ends. DNA of the CDR3: TGTGCCAGCAGCTCCCAGGGGAGAGGTGGGGAGCTGTTTTTT. This sequence encodes CASSSQGRGGELFF. The full variable domain, completed using reference TRBV11-2 and TRBJ2-2, is EAGVAQSPRYKIIEKRQSVAFWCNPISGHATLYWYQQILGQGPKLLIQFQNNGVVDDSQLPKDRFSAERLKGVDSTLKIQPAKLEDSAVYLCASSSQGRGGELFFGEGSRLTVL.

The rearrangement uses TRBV14 and TRBJ1-5, with no clear D. Germline values: CDR1 SGHDN, CDR2 FVKESK. The CDR3 sequence is 19 residues long. With 4 bases removed from V and 3 bases from J, the gap between germline ends came to 25 bases. CDR3 DNA sequence: TGTGCCAGCAGCCCCGTGACAAGGACGTGGGCAACAATCAATCAGCCCCAGCATTTT. Its translation: CASSPVTRTWATINQPQHF.

This clone turned up a few times. J is TRBJ1-6 and V is TRBV19, with a possible D match to TRBD1 (5 bases). The CDR3 is 18 amino acids. Trimming stripped 11 bases from V and 6 bases from J, with 29 bases between. The germline gives CDR1 LNHDA, CDR2 SQIVND (reference sequence). The CDR3 region has the DNA TGTGCCTCAGCTGCAGGGCCGGGCTCTGGGCGCGCTAATTCACCCCTCCACTTT. As protein: CASAAGPGSGRANSPLHF.

V is TRBV25-1 and J is TRBJ2-7; 12 bases map to TRBD2. CDR3 length equals 16 residues. Germline V CDR1 and CDR2: MGHDK, SYGVNS. The trim removed 5 bases at V and 1 base at J, leaving 6 bases unmatched. CDR3 nucleotides: TGTGCCAGCAGTCCTCGGACTAGCGGGGTTTCCTACGAGCAGTACTTC. It codes for CASSPRTSGVSYEQYF.

V and J are TRBV7-9 and TRBJ2-5; 8 bases line up with TRBD1. Trimming removed 5 bases from V and 3 bases from J; junction bases left unmatched: 5. Germline V CDR1 and CDR2: SEHNR, FQNEAQ (reference sequence). The CDR3 has 14 residues. The CDR3 here is CASSPGQGEETQYF. In DNA, the CDR3 is TGTGCCAGCAGCCCCGGACAGGGTGAAGAGACCCAGTACTTC.

The chain carries TRBV30 and TRBJ1-2, with D possibly being TRBD1 (5 bases). The germline V gene encodes CDR1 GTSNPN and CDR2 SVGIG (reference sequence). Trimming removed 5 bases at V and 0 bases at J, with 7 bases between. CDR3 size: 12 residues. CDR3 in DNA: TGTGCCTGGGGGGCCGCTAACTATGGCTACACCTTC. Amino acids: CAWGAANYGYTF.

The rearrangement links TRBV7-8 to TRBJ2-7; D not resolved. Trimming cost V 5 bases and J 1 base, with 18 bases left between them. The CDR3 sequence is 16 residues long. Germline lookup yields CDR1 SGHVS and CDR2 FQNEAQ. CDR3 nucleotides: TGTGCCAGCAGCGATCCTCTCGCGCCCCAATCCTACGAGCAGTACTTC. As protein: CASSDPLAPQSYEQYF.

This clone was recorded only once. This rearrangement joins TRBV5-1 to TRBJ2-3; TRBD1 matches at 10 bases. The V and J ends lost 7 bases and 9 bases, in that order; junction bases with no gene match: 20. The CDR3 extends over 17 amino acids. CDR1 is SGHRS, CDR2 YFSETQ, per germline. For the CDR3, the DNA is TGCGCCAGCCGACCTCAATTCGACAGGGGGCGCGTGGCCACGCAGTATTTT. It is translated as CASRPQFDRGRVATQYF.

Notes on this clone: A read error is possible here, since a much larger clone lies one base away. This rearrangement joins TRBV7-9 to TRBJ2-4; D call uncertain. Germline V gene lookup returns CDR1 SEHNR and CDR2 FQNEAQ (reference sequence). V lost 5 bases to trimming and J lost 4 bases, with 3 bases between them. The CDR3 runs 11 residues. The CDR3 region is CASSPKNIQYF. The CDR3 coding sequence is TGTGCCAGCAGCCCTAAAAACATTCAGTACTTC.

This chain uses TRBV28 with TRBJ2-2, with D unclear. Germline V gene sequence: CDR1 MDHEN, CDR2 SYDVKM. The V end lost 5 bases, the J end lost 6 bases, and 7 bases lay between the germline ends. CDR3 length equals 12 residues. CDR3 sequence: CASSGYAGELFF. The CDR3 nucleotides read TGTGCCAGCAGTGGGTACGCCGGGGAGCTGTTTTTT.

The chain carries TRBV6-6 and TRBJ1-5; tentative D call: TRBD1 (6 bases). Trimming pared 4 bases from V and 0 bases from J, leaving 10 bases between. The CDR3 has 15 residues. The germline gives CDR1 MNHNY, CDR2 SVGAGI (reference sequence). CDR3 loop: CASSFEQGSNQPQHF. The DNA of the CDR3 is TGTGCCAGCAGTTTCGAACAGGGTAGCAATCAGCCCCAGCATTTT.

The chain combines TRBV18 with TRBJ2-4; possibly TRBD1 or TRBD2 for D (5 bases each). The CDR3 totals 16 residues. Germline V gives CDR1 KGHSH, CDR2 LQKENI. V was clipped by 4 bases and J by 1 base, with 14 bases between them. CDR3 DNA sequence: TGTGCCAGCTCACTTGGGACCATTGGGGCCAAAAACATTCAGTACTTC. It specifies CASSLGTIGAKNIQYF.

The chain recombines TRBV4-3 with TRBJ2-7; possible D gene TRBD1, 5 bases. Trimming left V 0 bases short and J 3 bases short, with 15 bases between. CDR3 size: 16 residues. Germline values: CDR1 LGHNA, CDR2 YSLEER. The CDR3 coding sequence is TGCGCCAGCAGCCAAGATAGGTGGCAGGGCAGCTACGAGCAGTACTTC. As protein: CASSQDRWQGSYEQYF.

The rearrangement joins TRBV28 to TRBJ2-2; D ambiguous. V lost 5 bases and J lost 1, with 11 bases in between. The germline V gene encodes CDR1 MDHEN and CDR2 SYDVKM. The CDR3 covers 15 residues. In DNA, the CDR3 is TGTGCCAGCAGTCCCTTCTGGGGGAACACCGGGGAGCTGTTTTTT. Its protein product is CASSPFWGNTGELFF.

The genes are TRBV18 and TRBJ1-2; perhaps TRBD1 as D (5 bases). The V gene lost 4 bases and the J gene lost 6 bases, with 15 bases spanning the gap. The CDR3 runs to 14 residues. Germline CDR1 is KGHSH and CDR2 is LQKENI. The CDR3 sequence is CASSRDLGGDGYTF. CDR3 nucleotide sequence: TGTGCCAGCTCACGGGACCTCGGTGGCGATGGCTACACCTTC. The full variable domain, rest sourced from reference TRBV18 and TRBJ1-2, is NAGVMQNPRHLVRRRGQEARLRCSPMKGHSHVYWYRQLPEEGLKFMVYLQKENIIDESGMPKERFSAEFPKEGPSILRIQQVVRGDSAAYFCASSRDLGGDGYTFGSGTRLTVV.

The rearrangement uses TRBV5-1 and TRBJ2-2; 9 nucleotides match TRBD1. J lost 4 bases, V lost 5 bases, and 6 bases had no gene match. The CDR3 loop spans 15 amino acids. Germline CDR1 SGHRS, CDR2 YFSETQ. The CDR3 region has the DNA TGCGCCAGCAGTTGGGACAGGGTTGGCACCGGGGAGCTGTTTTTT. Its translation: CASSWDRVGTGELFF.

This sequence joins TRBV7-3 and TRBJ2-2, with 8 bases fitting TRBD1. Germline CDR1 is SGHTA and CDR2 is FQGTGA. CDR3 size: 14 residues. Trimming removed 6 bases from V and 5 bases from J; junction bases left unmatched: 5. CDR3 region: CASRIGQGTGELFF. CDR3 coding DNA: TGTGCCAGCAGGATTGGACAGGGAACCGGGGAGCTGTTTTTT.

The chain employs TRBV6-1 and TRBJ1-1; no clear D gene. The CDR3 has 11 residues. V lost 7 bases and J 4 bases, leaving 7 bases between the germline ends. Germline V CDR1 and CDR2: MNHNS, SASEGT. The CDR3 is CASILSTEAFF. For the CDR3, the DNA is TGTGCCAGCATTTTAAGCACTGAAGCTTTCTTT.

For this clone: The same CDR3 can be traced to other DNA sequences in this sample. This chain links TRBV6-1 with TRBJ1-1; the D is unclear. This CDR3 region has 11 residues. In germline, CDR1 is MNHNS, CDR2 SASEGT. The V end was cut by 7 bases, the J end by 5 bases, with 8 bases between. Here the CDR3 reads CASTGRTEAFF. DNA of the CDR3: TGTGCCAGCACCGGACGGACTGAAGCTTTCTTT.

The chain joins TRBV18 to TRBJ2-7; 9 bases are shared with TRBD1. V trimming: 3 bases; J trimming: 5 bases; junction bases outside the gene matches: 8. The CDR3 totals 15 residues. Germline CDR1 KGHSH, CDR2 LQKENI. CDR3: CASSPGGQGWDEQYF. The CDR3 bases are TGTGCCAGCTCACCCGGGGGACAGGGTTGGGACGAGCAGTACTTC.

The gene calls are TRBV10-3 and TRBJ1-2, with D perhaps TRBD1 (6 bases). The ends were cut back, 10 bases at V and 3 bases at J, with 15 bases in the middle. This CDR3 comprises 13 residues. Per the germline V gene, CDR1 is ENHRY and CDR2 is SYGVKD. CDR3 coding DNA: TGTGCCACAAGACGGACAGTTGACTATGGCTACACCTTC. Translated: CATRRTVDYGYTF.

The CDR3 DNA reads TGTGCCAGCAGTCCGGGACATGGATCCTACGAGCAGTACTTC. Translation: CASSPGHGSYEQYF. V and J are TRBV6-1 and TRBJ2-7; a possible D gene is TRBD1 (6 bases). From germline, CDR1 is MNHNS and CDR2 SASEGT. V lost 5 bases to trimming and J lost 1 base, with 12 bases between them. The CDR3 runs 14 residues.

This rearrangement joins TRBV11-2 to TRBJ2-3; TRBD2 matches 11 bases. Per the germline V gene, CDR1 is SGHAT and CDR2 is FQNNGV. J was trimmed by 4 bases and V by 5 bases; bases with no gene match: 5. The CDR3 has 15 residues. CDR3 bases: TGTGCCAGCAGCCTACTTAGCGGGGGGGCAGATACGCAGTATTTT. It translates to CASSLLSGGADTQYF.

To note about this clone: Different DNA sequences within this sample yield the same CDR3. In nucleotides, the CDR3 is TGTGCCAGCTCACCGGGGGTTCCCGAGCAGTACTTC. Translation: CASSPGVPEQYF. The chain recombines TRBV18 with TRBJ2-7; D possibly uses TRBD1 or TRBD2 (5 bases each). The CDR3 sequence is 12 residues long. V lost 3 bases, J lost 6 bases, and 9 bases lay in between. Germline V lookup: CDR1 KGHSH, CDR2 LQKENI.

This clone was counted only a few times. This chain links TRBV7-8 with TRBJ2-2; the match to TRBD2 covers 10 bases. Unmatched junction bases numbered 9, after V lost 6 bases and J lost 2 bases. Germline V gene data show CDR1 as SGHVS and CDR2 as FQNEAQ. The CDR3 is made up of 17 amino acids. This CDR3 is CASRSLAGGLNTGELFF. CDR3 sequence (DNA): TGTGCCAGCAGGTCCTTAGCGGGAGGTCTTAACACCGGGGAGCTGTTTTTT.

This clone was counted once. The rearrangement joins TRBV5-1 to TRBJ2-7; 13 positions match TRBD2. Trimming cost V 4 bases and J 6 bases; bases outside gene matches: 13. CDR3 length: 17 amino acids. CDR1 and CDR2 from the germline V gene are SGHRS and YFSETQ. The CDR3 sequence is CASSPGLAGARGAEQYF. CDR3 in DNA: TGCGCCAGCAGCCCAGGACTAGCGGGGGCTCGAGGCGCCGAGCAGTACTTC.

This clone was observed a single time. This chain uses TRBV5-1 with TRBJ2-1, with TRBD2 as a possible D gene (6 bases). Germline CDR1 SGHRS, CDR2 YFSETQ. The CDR3 loop spans 16 amino acids. V shed 3 bases and J shed 1 base, with 14 bases lying between them. CDR3 bases: TGCGCCAGCAGCTACCCCGGGAGCGGGTCCTACAATGAGCAGTTCTTC. Translating gives CASSYPGSGSYNEQFF.

V and J are TRBV19 and TRBJ2-7; 7 positions match TRBD1. Germline V lookup: CDR1 LNHDA, CDR2 SQIVND (reference sequence). V lost 6 bases and J lost 0; bases outside the gene matches: 8. The CDR3 length is 15 residues. Here the CDR3 DNA reads TGTGCCAGTAGGTTACAGGGGCGGAACTCCTACGAGCAGTACTTC. Translation: CASRLQGRNSYEQYF.

Remarks on this clone: The same CDR3 also results from other DNA sequences found in this sample. The chain links TRBV15 to TRBJ2-6; D gene uncertain. The CDR3 runs to 15 residues. Germline-derived CDR1 and CDR2 are LNHNV and YYDKDF (reference sequence). V was clipped by 0 bases and J by 2 bases, with 5 bases between them. The DNA of the CDR3 is TGTGCCACCAGCAGAGATAGAGCTGGGGCCAACGTCCTGACTTTC. Encoded protein: CATSRDRAGANVLTF.

The genes are TRBV28 and TRBJ1-4, with TRBD1 identical over 7 bases. CDR1 MDHEN and CDR2 SYDVKM come from the germline V gene. The CDR3 runs 15 residues. After removal of 5 bases from V and 7 bases from J, the junction contained 10 bases not matched to a gene. The CDR3 DNA reads as TGTGCCAGCAGTCCGCCAGGGGGAAGAATTGAAAAACTGTTTTTT. Translating it yields CASSPPGGRIEKLFF.